The 28 T cell receptor beta chains in this list originate from one sample, sequenced in a study of metastatic and nonmetastatic thyroid tumors. Patients underwent thyroid surgery, and none had received any treatment before it. TCRdb re-called the PCR reads through MiXCR. Among approximately 8,000 clones, 28% were seen once, and the ten largest hold 40% to 45%. The sample consisted of tumor tissue. These receptors were taken from a male donor with papillary thyroid cancer or a benign thyroid nodule (not recorded which). Some clones in this sample may be carry-over from other donors' samples.

This clone was counted many times. The chain recombines TRBV13 with TRBJ2-7, with 9 bases matching TRBD2. V lost 2 bases, J lost 0 bases, and 2 bases stayed unmatched. CDR3 size: 15 residues. The germline gives CDR1 PRHDT, CDR2 FYEKMQ (reference sequence). The CDR3 protein is CASSLRTSVSYEQYF. CDR3 DNA: TGTGCCAGCAGCTTAAGGACTAGCGTCTCCTACGAGCAGTACTTC.

The genes are TRBV19 and TRBJ1-1; maybe TRBD1 (5 bases). CDR3 length equals 17 residues. Trimming pared 3 bases from V and 0 bases from J, leaving 17 bases between. Germline lookup yields CDR1 LNHDA and CDR2 SQIVND (reference sequence). The CDR3 sequence: CASSIGREALVNTEAFF. CDR3 bases: TGTGCCAGTAGTATTGGCAGGGAAGCTTTGGTGAACACTGAAGCTTTCTTT.

This clone is medium-sized. This chain links TRBV24-1 with TRBJ1-5; no reliable D call. Germline V gives CDR1 KGHDR, CDR2 SFDVKD. Trimming removed 1 base at V and 3 bases at J, with 6 bases between. CDR3 length: 14 residues. The chain's CDR3 is CATSDFSANQPQHF. CDR3 bases: TGTGCCACCAGTGATTTCAGCGCCAATCAGCCCCAGCATTTT.

This clone was detected many times. A much larger clone differs from this one at a single base, so this may be a read error. The chain joins TRBV18 to TRBJ2-5; possibly TRBD2 for D (5 bases). The germline V gene encodes CDR1 KGHSH and CDR2 LQKENI. The CDR3 contains 13 residues. In nucleotides, the CDR3 is TGTGCCGGCTCACCACTGGGGAGAGAGACCCAGTACTTC. It codes for CAGSPLGRETQYF.

This clone is deemed medium-sized. The J gene is TRBJ2-1, the V gene TRBV5-1; 7 bases map to TRBD1. This CDR3 is built from 15 residues. The J segment lost 8 bases and the V segment lost 0 bases, leaving 8 bases of the junction unmatched. Looked up from germline, CDR1 is SGHRS and CDR2 is YFSETQ. The CDR3 nucleotides read TGCGCCAGCAGCTTGGCAGGGGGTCCGTGGGATGAGCAGTTCTTC. Protein: CASSLAGGPWDEQFF.

This clone was found once. The chain couples TRBV5-1 to TRBJ1-6; D remains unclear. CDR1 and CDR2 (germline): SGHRS, YFSETQ. V lost 0 bases, J lost 8 bases, and 9 bases lay in between. This CDR3 spans 14 amino acids. CDR3 nucleotides: TGCGCCAGCAGCTTGGGGCCGGCCGATTCACCCCTCCACTTT. It is translated as CASSLGPADSPLHF.

The chain combines TRBV20-1 with TRBJ2-3, with 7 bases identical to TRBD1. Germline trimming cut 5 bases from V and 5 bases from J; bases unmatched to any gene: 7. The CDR3 runs to 13 residues. From germline, CDR1 is DFQATT and CDR2 SNEGSKA (reference sequence). The CDR3 nucleotides read TGCAGTGCTCAGACAGGGTCAGTAGATACGCAGTATTTT. Translated, it gives CSAQTGSVDTQYF.

This clone counts as medium-sized. This sequence joins TRBV11-3 and TRBJ2-7, with TRBD2 matching over 7 bases. This CDR3 spans 13 amino acids. The ends lost 5 bases at V and 3 bases at J; junction bases unmatched: 4. The germline V gene has CDR1 SGHNT and CDR2 YENEEA. The CDR3 sequence: CASSPGLNYEQYF. CDR3 sequence (DNA): TGTGCCAGCAGCCCGGGACTAAACTACGAGCAGTACTTC.

In its sample, this clone ranks as medium-sized. The CDR3 region is CASSLPYTGELFF. The DNA for the CDR3 is TGTGCCAGCAGTTTACCTTACACCGGGGAGCTGTTTTTT. The chain is built from TRBV27 and TRBJ2-2; D unclear. The length of the CDR3 is 13 residues. CDR1 MNHEY and CDR2 SMNVEV come from the germline V gene (reference sequence). V was shortened by 2 bases and J by 3 bases, with 4 bases between the two germline ends.

This clone has a count of ten or more. This chain connects TRBV20-1 to TRBJ1-5, with D uncertain. The germline V gene has CDR1 DFQATT and CDR2 SNEGSKA (reference sequence). Trimming left V 8 bases short and J 3 bases short, with 11 bases between. CDR3 length equals 12 residues. The CDR3 DNA follows: TGCAGTCCTGGTCAGTCCAATCAGCCCCAGCATTTT. It translates to CSPGQSNQPQHF.

This clone appeared a few times. V and J are TRBV28 and TRBJ1-2, with 8 bases fitting TRBD1. Germline V gene lookup returns CDR1 MDHEN and CDR2 SYDVKM. The CDR3 length is 15 residues. V lost 5 bases, J lost 4 bases, and 9 bases stayed unmatched. The CDR3 nucleotides read TGTGCCAGCAGTCCCCCCGACAGGGGAGGCTATGGCTACACCTTC. The encoded protein is CASSPPDRGGYGYTF.

In this sample, this clone turned up a few times. V gene TRBV27 combines with J gene TRBJ1-5, with D perhaps TRBD1 (6 bases). This CDR3 has 18 amino acids. With 2 bases removed from V and 4 bases from J, the gap between germline ends came to 21 bases. Germline V gene data show CDR1 as MNHEY and CDR2 as SMNVEV (reference sequence). For the CDR3, the DNA is TGTGCCAGCAGTTTAAGGGGGGCTGCGGGGCGTGGGAATCAGCCCCAGCATTTT. It encodes CASSLRGAAGRGNQPQHF.

This rearrangement joins TRBV15 to TRBJ1-6; weak D call: TRBD1 (5 bases). The CDR3 length is 13 residues. V was trimmed by 8 bases and J by 7 bases, leaving 12 bases between them. Germline V CDR1 and CDR2: LNHNV, YYDKDF (reference sequence). The CDR3 region has the DNA TGTGCCACCCGGGGACTGCTAAATTCACCCCTCCACTTT. Encoded protein: CATRGLLNSPLHF.

This clone was picked up a small number of times. This sequence joins TRBV12-3 or TRBV12-4 and TRBJ2-1; TRBD1 matches at 11 bases. The V gene end was trimmed by 0 bases and the J gene end by 6 bases; junction bases not matched to a gene: 4. This CDR3 has 16 amino acids. The CDR3 DNA reads as TGTGCCAGCAGTTTAGCGGGGGGGACAGGGGGCAATGAGCAGTTCTTC. This encodes CASSLAGGTGGNEQFF.

This clone turned up a few times. This chain's CDR3 is CASSLYPVMSHEQYF. As DNA, the CDR3 is TGTGCCAGCAGCCTCTACCCGGTGATGTCCCACGAGCAGTACTTC. The rearrangement joins TRBV28 to TRBJ2-7, with D hard to call. Germline V gives CDR1 MDHEN, CDR2 SYDVKM. The CDR3 runs 15 residues. V gave up 6 bases and J gave up 5 bases, with 20 bases separating them.

The gene calls are TRBV5-1 and TRBJ1-2, with TRBD1 matching 7 bases. With V trimmed by 3 bases and J by 8 bases, 10 bases remained unmatched. The CDR3 spans 14 residues. CDR1 and CDR2 (germline): SGHRS, YFSETQ. The CDR3, as DNA: TGCGCCAGCAGCTCTACAACAGGGGTCTACGGCTACACCTTC. This encodes CASSSTTGVYGYTF.

V and J are TRBV7-3 and TRBJ2-1, with TRBD1 matching 7 bases. The CDR3 runs 14 residues. Trimming at V came to 5 bases and at J to 5 bases, leaving 6 bases not matched to a gene. The V gene's germline CDR1 is SGHTA and CDR2 FQGTGA. CDR3 DNA sequence: TGTGCCAGCAGCCTGGAACAGGGGAACAATGAGCAGTTCTTC. This gives the protein CASSLEQGNNEQFF.

This clone was counted between two and nine times. The rearrangement links TRBV11-3 to TRBJ2-1, with TRBD1 identical over 7 bases. The J segment lost 12 bases and the V segment lost 0 bases, leaving 8 bases of the junction unmatched. This CDR3 has 14 residues. Germline CDR1 reads SGHNT; CDR2 reads YENEEA. The CDR3 loop is CASSLDFTGAGQFF. For the CDR3, the DNA is TGTGCCAGCAGCTTAGACTTTACAGGGGCCGGGCAGTTCTTC.

This clone has just a few counts. The gene calls are TRBV6-1 and TRBJ2-3; D possibly matches TRBD1 or TRBD2 (6 bases each). Germline assignment: CDR1 MNHNS and CDR2 SASEGT. V was pared by 8 bases and J by 8 bases, with 20 bases between. This CDR3 contains 14 residues. The CDR3 DNA is TGTGCCAGCCATCCGGGAGAGGGGGGCCGTACGCAGTATTTT. It yields the protein CASHPGEGGRTQYF.

J is TRBJ2-7 and V is TRBV7-3, with no clear D. Between the trimmed V and J ends, which lost 2 bases and 3 bases, there was a span of 5 bases. The CDR3 consists of 12 residues. The germline V gene has CDR1 SGHTA and CDR2 FQGTGA. DNA for the CDR3: TGTGCCAGCAGCTTATGGGACTACGAGCAGTACTTC. This gives the protein CASSLWDYEQYF.

The rearrangement joins TRBV20-1 to TRBJ2-7; D possibly corresponds to TRBD2 (6 bases). This CDR3 has 13 residues. Deletions cut 2 bases from V and 1 base from J, with 9 bases between. CDR1 is DFQATT, CDR2 SNEGSKA, per germline (reference sequence). DNA of the CDR3: TGCAGTGCTAGATTTAGCGGATCCTACGAGCAGTACTTC. Protein sequence: CSARFSGSYEQYF.

There are a few counts of this clone. As DNA, the CDR3 is TGTGCCAGTAGCCTAGCGGGACAGGCAATCGGGACCTACGAGCAGTACTTC. Translating it yields CASSLAGQAIGTYEQYF. The rearrangement uses TRBV19 and TRBJ2-7, with D possibly being TRBD2 (9 bases). Germline assignment: CDR1 LNHDA and CDR2 SQIVND (reference sequence). CDR3 length: 17 residues. V gave up 6 bases and J gave up 2 bases, with 23 bases separating them. The variable domain in full, completed from reference TRBV19 and TRBJ2-7, reads DGGITQSPKYLFRKEGQNVTLSCEQNLNHDAMYWYRQDPGQGLRLIYYSQIVNDFQKGDIAEGYSVSREKKESFPLTVTSAQKNPTAFYLCASSLAGQAIGTYEQYFGPGTRLTVT.

The V gene is TRBV9, the J gene TRBJ2-3; 13 bases agree with TRBD2. With 4 bases clipped from V and 6 bases from J, the junction kept 8 bases outside the gene matches. The CDR3 runs to 16 residues. Per the germline V gene, CDR1 is SGDLS and CDR2 is YYNGEE. This chain's CDR3 is CASSPRTSGGRDTQYF. The DNA of the CDR3 is TGTGCCAGCAGCCCGAGGACTAGCGGGGGCCGGGATACGCAGTATTTT.

The chain employs TRBV11-2 and TRBJ1-6; D perhaps matches TRBD1 (5 bases). CDR1 is SGHAT, CDR2 FQNNGV, per germline. There are 14 residues in the CDR3. Trimming took 5 bases from V and 6 from J, leaving 11 bases between them. CDR3 residues: CASSTSGLNSPLHF. In DNA form, the CDR3 reads TGTGCCAGCAGCACGTCGGGACTTAATTCACCCCTCCACTTT. The complete variable domain, with remaining parts taken from reference TRBV11-2 and TRBJ1-6, reads EAGVAQSPRYKIIEKRQSVAFWCNPISGHATLYWYQQILGQGPKLLIQFQNNGVVDDSQLPKDRFSAERLKGVDSTLKIQPAKLEDSAVYLCASSTSGLNSPLHFGNGTRLTVT.

This sequence joins TRBV28 and TRBJ1-6; 7 bases agree with TRBD1. After removal of 4 bases from V and 6 bases from J, the junction contained 9 bases not matched to a gene. Looked up from germline, CDR1 is MDHEN and CDR2 is SYDVKM. This CDR3 region has 16 residues. The CDR3 region has the DNA TGTGCCAGCAGTTCACGCCAGGGGGTGTTTAATTCACCCCTCCACTTT. It translates to CASSSRQGVFNSPLHF.

Only one count was recorded for this clone. The rearrangement links TRBV5-6 to TRBJ1-6; TRBD1 agrees at 7 bases. CDR3 length equals 15 residues. V lost 2 bases and J lost 10; bases outside the gene matches: 9. CDR1 is SGHDT, CDR2 YYEEEE, per germline. CDR3 in amino acids: CASSFRDSNGSPLHF. The CDR3 DNA sequence: TGTGCCAGCAGCTTCCGGGACAGCAATGGGTCACCCCTCCACTTT.

By proportion, this clone is medium-sized. The chain has TRBV5-1 and TRBJ2-7; 10 bases fit TRBD1. The CDR3 loop spans 15 amino acids. Germline values: CDR1 SGHRS, CDR2 YFSETQ. Unmatched junction bases numbered 5, after V lost 0 bases and J lost 5 bases. CDR3 loop: CASSLVGQGVHEQYF. In DNA form, the CDR3 reads TGCGCCAGCAGCTTGGTCGGACAGGGGGTCCACGAGCAGTACTTC.

This clone was observed at least ten times. A much larger clone differs from this one at a single base, so this may be a read error. Lacking the conserved final phenylalanine or tryptophan, this CDR3 likely reflects a read error. The limits of the CDR3 on the DNA are not certain, so only TCRdb's listed CDR3 is given. J is TRBJ2-2 and V is TRBV6-1. The CDR3 is 13 amino acids long, termini counted. Germline values: CDR1 MNHNS, CDR2 SASEGT. CDR3 sequence: CASSDADTGELLL.